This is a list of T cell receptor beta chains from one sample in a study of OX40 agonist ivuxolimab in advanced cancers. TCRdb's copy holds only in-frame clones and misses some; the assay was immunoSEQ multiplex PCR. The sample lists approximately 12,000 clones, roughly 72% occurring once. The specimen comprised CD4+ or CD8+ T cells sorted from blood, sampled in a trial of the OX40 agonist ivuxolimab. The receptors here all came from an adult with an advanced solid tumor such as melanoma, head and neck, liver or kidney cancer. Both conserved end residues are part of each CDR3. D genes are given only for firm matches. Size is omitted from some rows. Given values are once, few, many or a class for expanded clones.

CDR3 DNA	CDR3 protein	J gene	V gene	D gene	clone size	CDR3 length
TGCGCCAGCAGCTTGGGGACCTATGGCTACACCTTC	CASSLGTYGYTF	TRBJ1-2	TRBV5-1	NA	few	12
TGTGCCAGCAGCTTATTAGGAGCGGACACCTCCTACGAGCAGTACTTC	CASSLLGADTSYEQYF	TRBJ2-7	TRBV7-2	NA	few	16
TGTGCCAGCAGTGAATCTCTCCGGCTAGCGAAGGAAGATACGCAGTATTTT	CASSESLRLAKEDTQYF	TRBJ2-3	TRBV2	NA	NA	17
TGCGCCAGCAGCCAAGTGTGGACAGTAGGCGAAAAACTGTTTTTT	CASSQVWTVGEKLFF	TRBJ1-4	TRBV4-3	NA	NA	15
TGTGCCAGCAGTTTATTCCCGGTCGGCAATCAGCCCCAGCATTTT	CASSLFPVGNQPQHF	TRBJ1-5	TRBV27	NA	NA	15
TGTGCCAGCAGCCAAGGGACAGTATTGGACACAGATACGCAGTATTTT	CASSQGTVLDTDTQYF	TRBJ2-3	TRBV7-9	TRBD1	NA	16
TGTGCCAGTAGTATGACGGGAGGGCCCTACGAGCAGTACTTC	CASSMTGGPYEQYF	TRBJ2-7	TRBV19	TRBD2	few	14
TGTGCCAGCAGCTTGGCCGTAACTAGCGGTTTGGAGACCCAGTACTTC	CASSLAVTSGLETQYF	TRBJ2-5	TRBV5-4	TRBD2	NA	16
TGTGCCAGCAGTTCCCGACAGAGCAGGGGGCAGTATTTT	CASSSRQSRGQYF	TRBJ2-3	TRBV25-1	NA	NA	13
TGTGCCAGCAGTTACGCTGACACTGAAGCTTTCTTT	CASSYADTEAFF	TRBJ1-1	TRBV6-6	NA	NA	12
TGTGCCAGCAGTTACCGAAGGACAGGGACCTACGAGCAGTACTTC	CASSYRRTGTYEQYF	TRBJ2-7	TRBV6-6	TRBD1	NA	15
TGTGCCAGCAGTTTCCACAACTCCTACGAGCAGTACTTC	CASSFHNSYEQYF	TRBJ2-7	TRBV6-6	NA	NA	13
TGTGCCAGCAGTAGGACAGAAAACTATGGCTACACCTTC	CASSRTENYGYTF	TRBJ1-2	TRBV6-5	NA	few	13